This TCR beta chain was recovered during a study of blood T cell repertoires in COVID-19. TCRdb's copy holds only in-frame clones and misses some; the assay was immunoSEQ multiplex PCR. This table holds some 270,000 clones, about 86% found once. The V end was cut by 1 base, the J end by 1 base, with 13 bases between. The CDR3 consists of 17 residues. Germline-derived CDR1 and CDR2 are SEHNR and FQNEAQ (reference sequence). Sequenced sample: PBMCs or T cells enriched from blood (not recorded which). V gene TRBV7-9 combines with J gene TRBJ2-2; D is possibly TRBD1 (6 bases). This TCR was sampled from a man over 45 who had recovered from COVID-19. For the CDR3, the DNA is TGTGCCAGCAGCTTAGAGTATAAACAGGGGAACACCGGGGAGCTGTTTTTT. Translation: CASSLEYKQGNTGELFF.